A selection of T cell receptor beta chains follows, all from one sample in a study of T cell responses to AZD1222 COVID-19 vaccine. Assay used: immunoSEQ multiplex PCR; TCRdb lists only in-frame clones, some missing. The sample has about 160,000 clones, about 90% seen once. The material sequenced was peripheral blood, taken on day 0 of MenACWY control vaccination. The receptors come from an adult in good health. The CDR3 runs from the conserved cysteine through the conserved F or W. D genes are given only for firm matches. Size is stated for part of the rows, as once, few or many counts, or as a class when the clone is expanded.

J gene,D gene,clone size,V gene,CDR3 DNA,CDR3 protein
TRBJ2-7,-,-,TRBV19,TGTGCCAGTAGTATAGATCAAGTCGGAACAGGAGCCTACGAGCAGTACTTC,CASSIDQVGTGAYEQYF
TRBJ2-7,-,-,TRBV20-1,TGCAGTGCTGGGACGGCCTACGAGCAGTACTTC,CSAGTAYEQYF
TRBJ1-2,-,-,TRBV4-2,TGTGCCAGCAGCCAAGATACCAGCCTCCGCTATGGCTACACCTTC,CASSQDTSLRYGYTF
TRBJ1-1,-,-,TRBV4-1,TGCGCCAGCAGCCAAGAATCCAGGAGAGTAAGTGAAGCTTTCTTT,CASSQESRRVSEAFF
TRBJ1-6,-,once,TRBV6-5,TGTGCCAGCAGTCCGACACGGGGGAATTCACCCCTCCACTTT,CASSPTRGNSPLHF
TRBJ1-4,TRBD1,-,TRBV13,TGTGCCAGCAGCCCGGCGGGACAGGGGCCAACTAATGAAAAACTGTTTTTT,CASSPAGQGPTNEKLFF
TRBJ1-1,-,-,TRBV19,TGTGCCAGTGGGGGGGGAAGGGACACTGAAGCTTTCTTT,CASGGGRDTEAFF
TRBJ2-1,TRBD2,-,TRBV7-2,TGTGCCAGCAGCTCCGATGTAGCGGGCAATGAGCAGTTCTTC,CASSSDVAGNEQFF
TRBJ1-2,-,-,TRBV19,TGTGCCAGTAGTCCAGGGCCCGCTCCCTCGTATGGCTACACCTTC,CASSPGPAPSYGYTF
TRBJ1-2,TRBD1,-,TRBV7-8,TGTGCCAGCAGCGAGACAGGGGCCGTGGGCTATGGCTACACCTTC,CASSETGAVGYGYTF
TRBJ2-4,-,-,TRBV28,TGTGCCAGCAGTTTGATCCAACTAGCCAAAAACATTCAGTACTTC,CASSLIQLAKNIQYF
TRBJ2-3,-,-,TRBV5-4,TGTGCCAGCAGCTTGGGGCTTAACACAGATACGCAGTATTTT,CASSLGLNTDTQYF
TRBJ1-4,-,few,TRBV25-1,TGTGCCAGCAGTGCGGCTGAGGGGATTGCAACTAATGAAAAACTGTTTTTT,CASSAAEGIATNEKLFF
TRBJ2-1,TRBD1,once,TRBV5-8,TGTGCCAGCATCCCGGACAGGGGCTACAATGAGCAGTTCTTC,CASIPDRGYNEQFF
TRBJ1-1,-,-,TRBV13,TGTGCCAGCAGCCGGGGACGAGACTACACTGAAGCTTTCTTT,CASSRGRDYTEAFF
TRBJ1-2,TRBD1,-,TRBV28,TGTGCCAGCAGAGTGACAGGGAACTATGGCTACACCTTC,CASRVTGNYGYTF
TRBJ1-3,TRBD1,-,TRBV6-6,TGTGCCAGCAGTCTCCGGGACAGGGGACCATCGGGAAACACCATATATTTT,CASSLRDRGPSGNTIYF
TRBJ2-2,-,-,TRBV7-3,TGTGCCAGCAGCTTAATTTCCGGGGAGCTGTTTTTT,CASSLISGELFF
TRBJ1-6,-,-,TRBV7-6,TGTGCCAGCAGCTTAGGCAGTGACAGGACACCCCTCCACTTT,CASSLGSDRTPLHF
TRBJ2-7,-,-,TRBV6-6,TGTGCCAGCACCCACAGGGCCTACGAGCAGTACTTC,CASTHRAYEQYF
TRBJ2-3,-,-,TRBV13,TGTGCCAGCAGCTGGAATGAGTCCCCAAAAACAGATACGCAGTATTTT,CASSWNESPKTDTQYF
TRBJ2-1,TRBD2,-,TRBV10-3,TGTGCCATCAGAGACGGGACTAGCGGGAGATTGAATGAGCAGTTCTTC,CAIRDGTSGRLNEQFF
TRBJ1-4,-,-,TRBV28,TGTGCCAGCAGTCTACAGGGAGATGGTGAAAAACTGTTTTTT,CASSLQGDGEKLFF
TRBJ1-1,-,-,TRBV6-5,TGTGCCAGCAGAAAGCCGGGACGGAGGGACACTGAAGCTTTCTTT,CASRKPGRRDTEAFF
TRBJ2-1,-,-,TRBV10-1,TGCGCCAGCAGTGACCCATGGGGGGCTCGGCAGTTCTTC,CASSDPWGARQFF
TRBJ1-5,-,once,TRBV6-1,TGTGCCAGCAGTGAAGGGGACATGGGCAATCAGCCCCAGCATTTT,CASSEGDMGNQPQHF
TRBJ1-1,-,-,TRBV2,TGTGCCAGCAGTGAAGCGAGAGGGACTGAAGCTTTCTTT,CASSEARGTEAFF